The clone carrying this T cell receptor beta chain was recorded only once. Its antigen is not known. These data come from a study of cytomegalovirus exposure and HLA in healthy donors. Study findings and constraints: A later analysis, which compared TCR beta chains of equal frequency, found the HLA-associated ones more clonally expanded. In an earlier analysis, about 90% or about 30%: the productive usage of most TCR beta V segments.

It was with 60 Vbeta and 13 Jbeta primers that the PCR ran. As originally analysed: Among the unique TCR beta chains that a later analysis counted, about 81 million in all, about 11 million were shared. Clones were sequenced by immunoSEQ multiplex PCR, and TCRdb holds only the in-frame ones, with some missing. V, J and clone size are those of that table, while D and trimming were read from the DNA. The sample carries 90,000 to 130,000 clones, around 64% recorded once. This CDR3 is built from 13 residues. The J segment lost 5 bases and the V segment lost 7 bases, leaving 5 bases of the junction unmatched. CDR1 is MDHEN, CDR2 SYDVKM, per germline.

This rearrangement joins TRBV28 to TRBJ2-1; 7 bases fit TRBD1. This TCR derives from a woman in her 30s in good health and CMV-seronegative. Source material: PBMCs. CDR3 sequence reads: CASNFGQDNEQFF. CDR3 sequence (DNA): TGTGCCAGCAATTTTGGACAGGACAATGAGCAGTTCTTC.